This record concerns one T cell receptor (beta chain) sequence. The data belong to a study of a mutant IDH1 vaccine in newly diagnosed glioma. At the level of the study: Those enrolled had earlier been treated with radiotherapy, temozolomide, or both, mostly both.

Time point denoted: baseline, week 1 (first vaccination visit). Described treatment: pre-vaccination baseline after standard-of-care therapy. The donors had new WHO grade 3 or 4 astrocytomas; these were IDH1-mutant and ATRX-lost. Germline CDR1 is SQVTM and CDR2 is ANQGSEA. The CDR3 consists of 14 residues. V was clipped by 3 bases and J by 0 bases; unmatched bases: 1. Sequencing was performed with immunoSEQ multiplex PCR; in TCRdb, only in-frame clones are kept and a portion is missing. The sample records tens of thousands of clones, 80% to 90% being singletons. This rearrangement joins TRBV29-1 to TRBJ2-1, with 8 bases matching TRBD2. This TCR was sampled from a woman in her thirties or forties with glioma. The sample in question was PBMCs, obtained from a glioma patient treated with radiotherapy, temozolomide or both. The CDR3 loop is CSVESGSSYNEQFF. CDR3 DNA sequence: TGCAGCGTTGAGAGCGGGAGCTCCTACAATGAGCAGTTCTTC.